The clone carrying this T cell receptor (beta chain) counts as medium-sized (0.01 to 0.1%). Its antigen is currently unknown. These data originate in a study of circulating CD8 cells and anti-PD-1 response in melanoma. Study-level findings and limits: Published repertoire comparisons used only baseline and M1 samples from a small cohort with few responders. Clonotype sharing was highest between DPOS and TIGIT subsets.

Germline V gene sequence: CDR1 SGHTA, CDR2 FQGNSA. CDR3 length: 15 amino acids. After removal of 6 bases from V and 4 bases from J, the junction contained 11 bases not matched to a gene. Sorting of live CD3+CD8+TCRalphabeta+ cells by PD-1 and/or TIGIT gave four subsets. TCR libraries were prepared from roughly 15 ng of total RNA with the QIAseq Immune Repertoire TCR panel. TCRdb re-analysed the reads in MiXCR, keeping a single row per CDR3 protein. The sample has about 1,700 distinct CDR3 sequences, 6.5% to 7.5% seen once. This TCR was recovered from a human donor with melanoma. The source material was CD8+ T cells from PBMCs, sampled at baseline or after one month of anti-PD-1 therapy (not recorded which). J is TRBJ2-7 and V is TRBV7-2; TRBD1 matches 8 bases. In DNA, the CDR3 is TGTGCCAGCAGAATCCGGGACAGGATGCTTTACGAGCAGTACTTC. As protein: CASRIRDRMLYEQYF.